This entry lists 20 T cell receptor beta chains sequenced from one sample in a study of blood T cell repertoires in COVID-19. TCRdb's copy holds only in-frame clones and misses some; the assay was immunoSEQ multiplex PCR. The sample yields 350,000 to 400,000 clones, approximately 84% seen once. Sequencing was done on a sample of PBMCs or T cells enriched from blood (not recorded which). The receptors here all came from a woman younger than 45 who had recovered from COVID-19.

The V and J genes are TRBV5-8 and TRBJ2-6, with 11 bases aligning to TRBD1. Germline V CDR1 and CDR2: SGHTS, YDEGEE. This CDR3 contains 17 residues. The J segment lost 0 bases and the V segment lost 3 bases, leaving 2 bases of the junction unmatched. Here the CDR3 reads CASSSGTGGSGANVLTF. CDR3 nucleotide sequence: TGTGCCAGCAGCTCCGGGACAGGGGGCTCTGGGGCCAACGTCCTGACTTTC.

The CDR3 spells CASSPTANYGYTF. In nucleotides, the CDR3 is TGTGCCAGCAGTCCGACAGCAAACTATGGCTACACCTTC. The chain uses TRBV2 and TRBJ1-2, with a tentative D call TRBD1 (5 bases). Germline CDR1 and CDR2: SNHLY and FYNNEI. V lost 5 bases to trimming and J lost 2 bases, with 9 bases between them. This CDR3 comprises 13 residues.

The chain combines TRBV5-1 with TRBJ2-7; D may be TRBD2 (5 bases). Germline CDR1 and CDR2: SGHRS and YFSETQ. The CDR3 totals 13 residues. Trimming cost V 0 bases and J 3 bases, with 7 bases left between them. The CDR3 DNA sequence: TGCGCCAGCAGCTTGGGGGGAGACTACGAGCAGTACTTC. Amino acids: CASSLGGDYEQYF.

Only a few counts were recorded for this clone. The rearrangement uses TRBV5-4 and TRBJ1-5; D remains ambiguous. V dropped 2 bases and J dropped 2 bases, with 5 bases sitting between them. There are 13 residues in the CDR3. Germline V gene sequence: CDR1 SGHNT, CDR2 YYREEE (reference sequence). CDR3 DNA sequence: TGTGCCAGCAGCTTCGGTCGCAATCAGCCCCAGCATTTT. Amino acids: CASSFGRNQPQHF.

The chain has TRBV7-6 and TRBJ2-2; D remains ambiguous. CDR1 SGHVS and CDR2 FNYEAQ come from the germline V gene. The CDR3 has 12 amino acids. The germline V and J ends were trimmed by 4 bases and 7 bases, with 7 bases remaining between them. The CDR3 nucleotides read TGTGCCAGCAGCTCCTATAACGGGGAGCTGTTTTTT. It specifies CASSSYNGELFF.

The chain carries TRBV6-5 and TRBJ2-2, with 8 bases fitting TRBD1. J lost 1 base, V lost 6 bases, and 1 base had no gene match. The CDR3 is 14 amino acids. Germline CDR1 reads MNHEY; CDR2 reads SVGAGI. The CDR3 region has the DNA TGTGCCAGCAGGACAGGGGAGAACACCGGGGAGCTGTTTTTT. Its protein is CASRTGENTGELFF.

CDR3 bases: TGTGCCAGCAGCTTGCGGACAGAAGGTCCCTCTGGGGCCAACGTCCTGACTTTC. Protein sequence: CASSLRTEGPSGANVLTF. This chain joins TRBV5-8 and TRBJ2-6; D is possibly TRBD1 (6 bases). Germline V gene data show CDR1 as SGHTS and CDR2 as YDEGEE. The ends were cut back, 1 base at V and 0 bases at J, with 14 bases in the middle. CDR3 length: 18 amino acids.

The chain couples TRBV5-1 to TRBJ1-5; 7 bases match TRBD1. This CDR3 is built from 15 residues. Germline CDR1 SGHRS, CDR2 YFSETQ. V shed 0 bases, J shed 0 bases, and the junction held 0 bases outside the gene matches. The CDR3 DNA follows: TGCGCCAGCAGCTTGGGGGACAGTAGCAATCAGCCCCAGCATTTT. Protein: CASSLGDSSNQPQHF.

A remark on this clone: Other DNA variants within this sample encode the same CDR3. CDR3 amino acids: CASSSGYGYTF. CDR3 in DNA: TGTGCCAGCAGTTCGGGCTATGGCTACACCTTC. The V and J genes are TRBV25-1 and TRBJ1-2; D ambiguous. V lost 5 bases, J lost 4 bases, and 5 bases lay in between. Germline loops: CDR1 MGHDK, CDR2 SYGVNS. This CDR3 spans 11 amino acids.

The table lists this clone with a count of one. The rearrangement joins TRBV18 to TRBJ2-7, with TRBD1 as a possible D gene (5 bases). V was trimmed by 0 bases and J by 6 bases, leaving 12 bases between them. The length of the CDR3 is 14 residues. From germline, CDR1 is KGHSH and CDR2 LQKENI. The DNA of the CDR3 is TGTGCCAGCTCACCACCGAATGGGGCCTCCGAGCAGTACTTC. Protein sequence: CASSPPNGASEQYF.

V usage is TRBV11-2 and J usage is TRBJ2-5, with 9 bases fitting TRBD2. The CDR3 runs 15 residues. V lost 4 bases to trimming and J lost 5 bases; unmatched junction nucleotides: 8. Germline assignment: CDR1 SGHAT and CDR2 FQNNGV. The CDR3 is CASSSVRGGQETQYF. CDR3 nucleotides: TGTGCCAGCAGCTCCGTGCGGGGGGGCCAGGAGACCCAGTACTTC.

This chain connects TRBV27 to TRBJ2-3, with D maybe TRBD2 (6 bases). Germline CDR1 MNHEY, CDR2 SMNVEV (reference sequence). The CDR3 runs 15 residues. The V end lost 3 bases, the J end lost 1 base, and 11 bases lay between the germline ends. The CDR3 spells CASSFTGEGTDTQYF. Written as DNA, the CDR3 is TGTGCCAGCAGTTTTACGGGAGAGGGCACAGATACGCAGTATTTT.

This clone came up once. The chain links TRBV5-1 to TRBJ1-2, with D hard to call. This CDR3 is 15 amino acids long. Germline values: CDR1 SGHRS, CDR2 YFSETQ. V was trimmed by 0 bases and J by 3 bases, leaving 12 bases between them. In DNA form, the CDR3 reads TGCGCCAGCAGCTTGGAACCCCAGTCTTACTATGGCTACACCTTC. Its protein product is CASSLEPQSYYGYTF.

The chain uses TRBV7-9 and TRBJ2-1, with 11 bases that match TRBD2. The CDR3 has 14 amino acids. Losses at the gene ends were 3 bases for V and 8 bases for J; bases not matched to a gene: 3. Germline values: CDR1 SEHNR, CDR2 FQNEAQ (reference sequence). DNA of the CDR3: TGTGCCAGCAGCTTGACTAGCGGGAACGATGAGCAGTTCTTC. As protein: CASSLTSGNDEQFF.

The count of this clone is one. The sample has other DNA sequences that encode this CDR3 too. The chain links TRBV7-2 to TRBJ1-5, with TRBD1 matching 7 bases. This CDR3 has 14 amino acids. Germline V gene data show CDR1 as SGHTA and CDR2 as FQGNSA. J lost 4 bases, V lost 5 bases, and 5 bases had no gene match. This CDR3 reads CASSLYRGNQPQHF. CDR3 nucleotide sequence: TGTGCCAGCAGCCTATACAGGGGTAATCAGCCCCAGCATTTT.

The CDR3 coding sequence is TGTGCCAGCAGCTGGGGGCAGGTGGGGGTTGAGCAGTTCTTC. Encoded protein: CASSWGQVGVEQFF. The chain recombines TRBV11-2 with TRBJ2-1, with D possibly being TRBD1 (6 bases). This CDR3 comprises 14 residues. V dropped 4 bases and J dropped 9 bases, with 16 bases sitting between them. CDR1 and CDR2 (germline): SGHAT, FQNNGV.

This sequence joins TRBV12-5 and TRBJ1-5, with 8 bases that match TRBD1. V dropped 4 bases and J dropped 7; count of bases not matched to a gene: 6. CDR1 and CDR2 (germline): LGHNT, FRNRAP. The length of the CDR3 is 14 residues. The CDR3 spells CASGSGQGDQPQHF. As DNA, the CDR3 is TGTGCTAGTGGTTCAGGACAGGGTGACCAGCCCCAGCATTTT.

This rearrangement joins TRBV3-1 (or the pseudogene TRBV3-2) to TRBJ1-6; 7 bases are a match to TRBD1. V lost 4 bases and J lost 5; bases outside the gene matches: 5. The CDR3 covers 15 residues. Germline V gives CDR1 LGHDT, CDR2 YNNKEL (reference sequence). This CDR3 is CASSPGQANNSPLHF. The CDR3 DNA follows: TGTGCCAGCAGCCCAGGACAGGCTAATAATTCACCCCTCCACTTT.

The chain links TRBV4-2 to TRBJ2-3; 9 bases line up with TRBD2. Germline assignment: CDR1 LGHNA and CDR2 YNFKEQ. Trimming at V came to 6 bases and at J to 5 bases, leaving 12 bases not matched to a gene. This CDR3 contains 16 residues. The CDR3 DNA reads TGTGCCAGCAGTCGGGCGGCGGGAGGGGGTGGAGATACGCAGTATTTT. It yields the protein CASSRAAGGGGDTQYF.

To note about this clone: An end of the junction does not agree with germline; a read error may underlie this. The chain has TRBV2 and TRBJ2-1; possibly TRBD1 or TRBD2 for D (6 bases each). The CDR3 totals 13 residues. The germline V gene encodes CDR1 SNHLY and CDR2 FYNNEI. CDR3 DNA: TGTGCCAGCAATGAAGGGGGACTGAGGGTGCAGTTCTTC. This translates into CASNEGGLRVQFF.